This T cell receptor (beta chain) is drawn from a study of T cells in tuberculosis. Points on this clone: Its matching antigen is unknown.

Germline values: CDR1 SGHNT, CDR2 YYREEE (reference sequence). Trimming shortened V by 2 bases and J by 0 bases, and 14 bases separated the two germline ends. CDR3 length: 16 amino acids. Sequencing used immunoSEQ multiplex PCR; TCRdb keeps in-frame clones, though not all of them. Of roughly 30,000 clones in the sample, roughly nine tenths are singletons; the top ten hold roughly 2%. Findings and caveats of the study: The TCR-beta difference was not significant; alpha differences partly reflected length. Active tuberculosis alpha repertoires lay closer to GMM-specific TCRs than controls'. Using the GMM-specific repertoire gave more than 85% accuracy versus approximately 66% with motifs.

What was sequenced was PBMCs. The rearrangement uses TRBV5-4 and TRBJ2-5, with D possibly matching TRBD1 (6 bases). This sequence originates from a donor aged 10 to 29 with latent tuberculosis or without tuberculosis infection. The CDR3, as DNA: TGTGCCAGCAGCTTTTGGACAGAAACTTACCAAGAGACCCAGTACTTC. It yields the protein CASSFWTETYQETQYF.